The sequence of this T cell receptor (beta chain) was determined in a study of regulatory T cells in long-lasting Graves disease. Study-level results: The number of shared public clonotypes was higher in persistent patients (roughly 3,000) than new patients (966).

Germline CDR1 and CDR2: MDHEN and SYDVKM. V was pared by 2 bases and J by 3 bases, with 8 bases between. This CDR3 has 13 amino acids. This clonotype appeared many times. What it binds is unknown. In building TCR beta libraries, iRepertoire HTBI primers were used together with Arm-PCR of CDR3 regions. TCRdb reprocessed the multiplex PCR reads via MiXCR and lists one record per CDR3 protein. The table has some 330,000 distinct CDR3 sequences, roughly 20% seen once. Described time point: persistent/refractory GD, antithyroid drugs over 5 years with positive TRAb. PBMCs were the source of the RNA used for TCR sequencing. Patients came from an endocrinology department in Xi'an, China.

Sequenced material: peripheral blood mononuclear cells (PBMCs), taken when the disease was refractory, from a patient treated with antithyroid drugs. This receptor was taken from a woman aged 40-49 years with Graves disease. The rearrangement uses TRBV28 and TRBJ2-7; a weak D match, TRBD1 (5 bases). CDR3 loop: CASSLGANYEQYF. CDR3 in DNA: TGTGCCAGCAGTTTAGGGGCCAACTACGAGCAGTACTTC.